This T cell receptor (beta chain) was captured by sequencing in a study of T cell clusters in autoimmune cytopenias. The CDR3 contains 13 residues. The germline gives CDR1 PRHDT, CDR2 FYEKMQ (reference sequence). Points on this clonotype: Its antigen remains unidentified.

TRB rearrangements were amplified by touch-down multiplex PCR with mixed TRB-A/B primers. After re-calling the multiplex PCR reads, TCRdb lists one entry per CDR3 protein, DNA absent. In total, the table holds 11,000 or so distinct CDR3 sequences. Points from the study as a whole: Physiological T cell clusters of healthy donors were apparently absent in primary autoimmune cytopenia patients.

Tens of thousands of genome equivalents of blood DNA were amplified for TRB. These same records also appear under a second study, on T cell repertoires in aging, cancer and after chemotherapy. From that paper: Healthy donors lost TCR diversity with age mainly through richness, cancer patients through richness and evenness. Median generation probability rose over the chemotherapy interval in each cancer cohort, suggesting rebound thymic output. No conclusions about immunological memory after chemotherapy can be drawn from the repertoire data.

The clonotype comes from a human donor in good health. Sequenced material: peripheral blood. The J gene is TRBJ2-3, the V gene TRBV13. CDR3 protein: CGSSSRLEDTQYF.